This is a list of T cell receptor beta chains from one sample in a study of T cell responses to AZD1222 COVID-19 vaccine. Sequencing used immunoSEQ multiplex PCR; TCRdb keeps in-frame clones, though not all of them. The sample records roughly 150,000 clones, 80% to 95% being singletons. Sample: peripheral blood, taken on day 0 of AZD1222 vaccination. The receptor set was obtained from an adult in good health. The CDR3 runs from the conserved cysteine through the conserved F or W. D genes are given only for firm matches. Some rows have no size entry. The others give once, few or many, or a class for an expanded clone.

j_call	d_call	clone_size	v_call	cdr3_length	cdr3_nt	cdr3_aa
TRBJ1-6	NA	NA	TRBV6-5	14	TGTGCCAGCAGTTATACAGGGTATAATTCACCCCTCCACTTT	CASSYTGYNSPLHF
TRBJ1-2	NA	NA	TRBV7-8	12	TGTGCCAGCAGCCCATCCAGGGTCGGCTACACCTTC	CASSPSRVGYTF
TRBJ2-1	NA	NA	TRBV7-7	18	TGTGCTAGCAGCCCGGAGGGCGGTACCCTCGTAGGGGGGAATGAGCAGTTCTTC	CASSPEGGTLVGGNEQFF
TRBJ2-7	TRBD1	NA	TRBV7-2	14	TGTGCCAGCAGCTTACGAGGACAGGGTTACGAGCAGTACTTC	CASSLRGQGYEQYF
TRBJ2-1	NA	NA	TRBV18	15	TGTGCCAGCTCACCCTCGCAGACCTCATACAATGAGCAGTTCTTC	CASSPSQTSYNEQFF
TRBJ2-7	NA	NA	TRBV3-1/TRBV3-2	15	TGTGCCAGCAGCCAAGTGTCCGGGCTCCCCTACGAGCAGTACTTC	CASSQVSGLPYEQYF
TRBJ1-4	NA	NA	TRBV11-2	15	TGTGCCAGCAGCTTAGCCCCAGCAACTAATGAAAAACTGTTTTTT	CASSLAPATNEKLFF
TRBJ1-2	NA	NA	TRBV5-4	14	TGTGCCAGCAGCTTGGGGGGCGGTAACTATGGCTACACCTTC	CASSLGGGNYGYTF
TRBJ1-2	TRBD1	NA	TRBV15	16	TGTGCCACCAGCACCCAAGGACAGGGTGTAAGCTATGGCTACACCTTC	CATSTQGQGVSYGYTF
TRBJ1-5	NA	NA	TRBV2	14	TGTGCCAGCAACGAGGGGCAGAATAATCAGCCCCAGCATTTT	CASNEGQNNQPQHF
TRBJ2-7	NA	NA	TRBV6-1	15	TGTGCCAGCTGTGAAGAAGGGGCCGGCTCCTACGAGCAGTACTTC	CASCEEGAGSYEQYF
TRBJ2-5	NA	NA	TRBV3-1/TRBV3-2	12	TGTGCCAGCATTAAGAGAGAAGAGACCCAGTACTTC	CASIKREETQYF
TRBJ2-1	TRBD2	NA	TRBV7-3	15	TGTGCCAGCAGCTCGGGACTAGCGGGGTACAATGAGCAGTTCTTC	CASSSGLAGYNEQFF
TRBJ2-7	NA	NA	TRBV9	15	TGTGCCAGCAGCGTGGGCAGGGACCTTAGCTACGAGCAGTACTTC	CASSVGRDLSYEQYF
TRBJ2-1	TRBD2	NA	TRBV27	15	TGTGCCAGCACTGGACTAGCGGGGGGGGCGTATGAGCAGTTCTTC	CASTGLAGGAYEQFF
TRBJ1-5	NA	NA	TRBV7-2	13	TGTGCCAGCAGCCCACAGGGCAATCAGCCCCAGCATTTT	CASSPQGNQPQHF
TRBJ2-3	TRBD2	NA	TRBV3-1/TRBV3-2	17	TGTGCCAGCAGCCAAGCCGGTAGCGGGAGGAGTGCAGATACGCAGTATTTT	CASSQAGSGRSADTQYF
TRBJ1-3	NA	NA	TRBV2	15	TGTGCCAGCAGTGAAACGGGACACTCTGGAAACACCATATATTTT	CASSETGHSGNTIYF
TRBJ2-2	NA	NA	TRBV7-2	15	TGTGCCAGCAGCTTAGATCCCACAAACACCGGGGAGCTGTTTTTT	CASSLDPTNTGELFF
TRBJ2-4	NA	NA	TRBV5-5	15	TGTGCCAGCAGCTTGGGGGACATAGCCAAAAACATTCAGTACTTC	CASSLGDIAKNIQYF
TRBJ2-3	NA	NA	TRBV3-1/TRBV3-2	18	TGTGCCAGCAGCCCCCGGAGGGGGCTAGCGGGTTTTTTGGATACGCAGTATTTT	CASSPRRGLAGFLDTQYF
TRBJ1-1	TRBD1	NA	TRBV30	14	TGTGCCTGGAGTGTAGGACAGGGGAACACTGAAGCTTTCTTT	CAWSVGQGNTEAFF
TRBJ2-7	NA	NA	TRBV14	13	TGTGCCAGCAGCCTCTCAAGCTCCTACGAGCAGTACTTC	CASSLSSSYEQYF
TRBJ1-3	NA	NA	TRBV19	16	TGTGCCAGTAGTATTCTGGGCACGAGCTCTGGAAACACCATATATTTT	CASSILGTSSGNTIYF
TRBJ2-2	NA	NA	TRBV4-1	16	TGCGCCAGCAGCCAAGATAGGGGCCTGAACACCGGGGAGCTGTTTTTT	CASSQDRGLNTGELFF
TRBJ2-1	TRBD2	NA	TRBV29-1	17	TGCAGCGTTGAACCTCAGTCTAGGGGACTAACCTACAATGAGCAGTTCTTC	CSVEPQSRGLTYNEQFF
TRBJ1-2	NA	NA	TRBV18	13	TGTGCCAGCTCACCCATTGAGAGATATGGCTACACCTTC	CASSPIERYGYTF
TRBJ2-5	TRBD2	NA	TRBV5-6	16	TGTGCCAGCAGCTTGGAAGGACTAGCGGGAGTGGAGACCCAGTACTTC	CASSLEGLAGVETQYF
TRBJ2-1	NA	NA	TRBV2	11	TGTGCCATCTACTCGGGTGATGAGCAGTTCTTC	CAIYSGDEQFF
TRBJ2-7	TRBD2	NA	TRBV5-8	15	TGTGCCAGTGGCCCTGGGCGGGGGGCCACCTACGAGCAGTACTTC	CASGPGRGATYEQYF
TRBJ2-7	NA	NA	TRBV7-3	14	TGTGCCAGCAGCTTAACGGGACGTAAGAACGAGCAGTACTTC	CASSLTGRKNEQYF
TRBJ1-6	NA	NA	TRBV6-5	14	TGTGCCAGCAGTTACAGCCAGTATAATTCACCCCTCCACTTT	CASSYSQYNSPLHF
TRBJ1-1	TRBD1	NA	TRBV6-5	13	TGTGCCAGCAGCCCCGAGGGGGCCAGGGAGGCTTTCTTT	CASSPEGAREAFF
TRBJ2-1	NA	NA	TRBV14	15	TGTGCCAGCAGCCAAGATCTTGTCCAGATACGGGAGCAGTTCTTC	CASSQDLVQIREQFF
TRBJ2-1	TRBD2	NA	TRBV7-9	14	TGTGCCAGCAGCTTTGGGACTAGCCCAAATGAGCAGTTCTTC	CASSFGTSPNEQFF
TRBJ2-2	NA	NA	TRBV7-3	17	TGTGCCAGCAGCTTCACCGGACCGAGCCTTTCGGCCGGGGAGCTGTTTTTT	CASSFTGPSLSAGELFF
TRBJ2-1	TRBD1	NA	TRBV19	15	TGTGCCAGTAGTATCCGGACAGGGCTATACAATGAGCAGTTCTTC	CASSIRTGLYNEQFF
TRBJ2-3	NA	NA	TRBV14	14	TGTGCCAGCAGCCCCTCGCTGGGGGCGAATACGCAGTATTTT	CASSPSLGANTQYF
TRBJ1-1	TRBD1	NA	TRBV7-9	15	TGTGCCAGCAGCCCCCGGGACAGGAGGTACACTGAAGCTTTCTTT	CASSPRDRRYTEAFF
TRBJ1-2	NA	NA	TRBV12-3/TRBV12-4	13	TGTGCCAGCAGTTTGGGGGTTCCCTATGGCTACACCTTC	CASSLGVPYGYTF
TRBJ2-7	TRBD1	NA	TRBV5-1	14	TGCGCCAGCAGCTCCGGGACAGGGAAGCACGAGCAGTACTTC	CASSSGTGKHEQYF
TRBJ1-6	NA	once	TRBV9	15	TGTGCCAGCAGCGTAGCTACAGGGAAGAATTCACCCCTCCACTTT	CASSVATGKNSPLHF
TRBJ2-5	TRBD1	once	TRBV7-8	15	TGTGCCAGCAGCTTAGACTGGACAGGCCAAGAGACCCAGTACTTC	CASSLDWTGQETQYF
TRBJ2-7	NA	once	TRBV6-5	13	TGTGCCAGCTTAGGTCAGGGCTCCTACGAGCAGTACTTC	CASLGQGSYEQYF
TRBJ1-2	TRBD1	NA	TRBV15	14	TGTGCCACCAGCAGAGGGACAGGCGGCTATGGCTACACCTTC	CATSRGTGGYGYTF
TRBJ1-5	NA	NA	TRBV2	17	TGTGCCAGCAGTGCCACACAGGGCCGATATAGCAATCAGCCCCAGCATTTT	CASSATQGRYSNQPQHF
TRBJ2-5	TRBD1	NA	TRBV7-9	16	TGTGCCAGCAGCTCGGACGGTACGACAGGGCAGCAGACCCAGTACTTC	CASSSDGTTGQQTQYF
TRBJ2-3	NA	NA	TRBV6-1	14	TGTGCCAGCAGTGAGATGGCTTCCACAGATACGCAGTATTTT	CASSEMASTDTQYF
TRBJ1-1	TRBD1	NA	TRBV5-6	15	TGTGCCAGCAGCTTGCTAGGTTCAGGGGGCACTGAAGCTTTCTTT	CASSLLGSGGTEAFF
TRBJ1-5	NA	NA	TRBV4-3	15	TGCGCCAGCAGCCAAGTGCTCCAGGGTTATCAGCCCCAGCATTTT	CASSQVLQGYQPQHF
TRBJ1-3	TRBD1	NA	TRBV4-1	17	TGCGCCAGCAGCCAAGGCACCGGGACAGGCTCTGGAAACACCATATATTTT	CASSQGTGTGSGNTIYF
TRBJ1-1	NA	NA	TRBV2	15	TGTGCCAGCAGCTTGAACAGCAGGTTTGACACTGAAGCTTTCTTT	CASSLNSRFDTEAFF
TRBJ2-5	TRBD2	NA	TRBV5-8	16	TGTGCCAGCAGCCCCGGTTGGGCGGGGGGCCAAGAGACCCAGTACTTC	CASSPGWAGGQETQYF